This record concerns one T cell receptor beta chain sequence. No antigen is known for it. The sample originates from a study of OX40 agonist ivuxolimab in advanced cancers. Whole-study context: Averaging 60 years in age, with a range of roughly 20 to 90, the cohort was 80% to 90% male. Study findings and constraints: Specificity for antigen went undetermined in the expanded peripheral T cells.

Individuals having autoimmune disease history or systemic immunosuppression were not enrolled. The CDR3 is 16 amino acids. Deletions cut 0 bases from V and 7 bases from J, with 16 bases between. Germline V gene sequence: CDR1 SGHRS, CDR2 YFSETQ. The repertoire was sequenced with immunoSEQ multiplex PCR; TCRdb's copy has only in-frame clones and lacks some. This sample has under 70,000 clones, with 75% to 90% found just once. Sequenced here: CD4+ or CD8+ T cells sorted from blood, sampled in a trial of the OX40 agonist ivuxolimab. The receptor was derived from an adult with an advanced solid tumor such as melanoma, head and neck, liver or kidney cancer. This sequence joins TRBV5-1 and TRBJ1-4; D uncertain. The CDR3 protein is CASSLAHPGGAEKLFF. The CDR3 DNA reads as TGCGCCAGCAGCTTGGCCCACCCGGGTGGTGCTGAAAAACTGTTTTTT.